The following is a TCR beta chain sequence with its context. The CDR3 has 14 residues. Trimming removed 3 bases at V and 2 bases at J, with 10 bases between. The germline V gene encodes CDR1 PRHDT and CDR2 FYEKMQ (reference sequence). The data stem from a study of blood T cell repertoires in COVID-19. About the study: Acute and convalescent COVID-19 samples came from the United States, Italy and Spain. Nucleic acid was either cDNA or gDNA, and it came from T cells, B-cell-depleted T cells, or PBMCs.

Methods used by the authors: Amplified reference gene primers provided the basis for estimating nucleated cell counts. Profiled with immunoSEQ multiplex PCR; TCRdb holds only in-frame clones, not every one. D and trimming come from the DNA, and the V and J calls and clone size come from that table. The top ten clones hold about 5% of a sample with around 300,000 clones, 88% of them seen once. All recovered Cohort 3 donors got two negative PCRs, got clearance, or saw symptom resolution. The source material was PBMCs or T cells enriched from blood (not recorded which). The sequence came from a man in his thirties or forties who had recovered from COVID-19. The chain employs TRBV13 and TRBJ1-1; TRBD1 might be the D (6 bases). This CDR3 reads CASSFGTPNTEAFF. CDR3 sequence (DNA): TGTGCCAGCAGCTTCGGGACACCCAACACTGAAGCTTTCTTT.